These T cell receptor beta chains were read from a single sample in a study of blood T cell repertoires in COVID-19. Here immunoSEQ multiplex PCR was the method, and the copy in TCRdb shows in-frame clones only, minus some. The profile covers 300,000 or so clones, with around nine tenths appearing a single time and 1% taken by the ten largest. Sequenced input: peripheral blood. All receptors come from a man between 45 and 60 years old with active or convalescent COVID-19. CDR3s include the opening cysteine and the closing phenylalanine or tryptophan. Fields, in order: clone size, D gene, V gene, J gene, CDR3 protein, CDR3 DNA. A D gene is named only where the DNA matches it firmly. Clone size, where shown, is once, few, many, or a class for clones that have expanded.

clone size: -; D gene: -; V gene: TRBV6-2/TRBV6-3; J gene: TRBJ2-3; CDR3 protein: CASSYSRELRYF; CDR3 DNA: TGTGCCAGCAGTTACTCACGGGAGCTTCGGTATTTT
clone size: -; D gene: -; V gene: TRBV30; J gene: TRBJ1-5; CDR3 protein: CAWSVAGPQHF; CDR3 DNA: TGTGCCTGGAGTGTGGCGGGGCCCCAGCATTTT
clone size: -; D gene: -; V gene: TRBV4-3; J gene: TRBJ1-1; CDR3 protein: CASSQKIPGDTEAFF; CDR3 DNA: TGCGCCAGCAGCCAAAAAATCCCCGGGGACACTGAAGCTTTCTTT
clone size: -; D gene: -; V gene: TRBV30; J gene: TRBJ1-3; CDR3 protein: CAWSGTACNTIYF; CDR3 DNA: TGTGCCTGGAGTGGGACAGCCTGTAACACCATATATTTT
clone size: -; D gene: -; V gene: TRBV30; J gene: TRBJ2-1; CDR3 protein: CAGRRGSSYNEQFF; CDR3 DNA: TGTGCCGGGAGACGGGGTAGCTCCTACAATGAGCAGTTCTTC
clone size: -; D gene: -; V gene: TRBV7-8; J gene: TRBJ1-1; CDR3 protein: CASSLGRENTEAFF; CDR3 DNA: TGTGCCAGCAGCTTAGGTCGGGAGAACACTGAAGCTTTCTTT
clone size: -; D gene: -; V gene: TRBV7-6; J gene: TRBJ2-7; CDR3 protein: CASSGTGGGSPEQYF; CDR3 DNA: TGTGCCAGCAGCGGTACAGGGGGGGGTTCTCCCGAGCAGTACTTC
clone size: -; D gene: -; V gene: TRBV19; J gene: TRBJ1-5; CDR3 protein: CASNQRGGYSNQPQHF; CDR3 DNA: TGTGCCAGTAACCAACGGGGGGGCTATAGCAATCAGCCCCAGCATTTT
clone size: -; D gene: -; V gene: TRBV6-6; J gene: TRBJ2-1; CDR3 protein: CASSTVGDEQFF; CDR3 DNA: TGTGCCAGCAGCACGGTAGGGGATGAGCAGTTCTTC
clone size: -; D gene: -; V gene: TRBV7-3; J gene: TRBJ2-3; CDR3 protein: CASSLTEEDTQYF; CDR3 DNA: TGTGCCAGCAGCTTAACAGAGGAAGATACGCAGTATTTT
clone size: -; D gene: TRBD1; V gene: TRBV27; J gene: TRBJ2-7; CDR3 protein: CASRGQVGYEQYF; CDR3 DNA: TGTGCCAGCCGGGGACAGGTTGGATACGAGCAGTACTTC
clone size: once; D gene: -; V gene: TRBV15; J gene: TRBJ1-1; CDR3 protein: CATSRGASQNTEAFF; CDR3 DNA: TGTGCCACCAGCAGAGGCGCCTCGCAGAACACTGAAGCTTTCTTT
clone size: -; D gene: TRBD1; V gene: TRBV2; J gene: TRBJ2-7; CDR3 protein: CASRLGQFYEQYF; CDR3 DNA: TGTGCCAGCAGATTGGGACAGTTTTACGAGCAGTACTTC
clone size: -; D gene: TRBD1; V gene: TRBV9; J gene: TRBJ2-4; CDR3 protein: CASSVMGTGGANIQYF; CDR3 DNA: TGTGCCAGCAGCGTAATGGGGACAGGGGGCGCAAACATTCAGTACTTC
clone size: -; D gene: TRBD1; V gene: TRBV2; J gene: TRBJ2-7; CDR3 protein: CASSVPKDREGASAGSEQYF; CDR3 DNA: TGTGCCAGCAGTGTCCCCAAGGACAGGGAAGGGGCTAGCGCTGGCAGCGAGCAGTACTTC
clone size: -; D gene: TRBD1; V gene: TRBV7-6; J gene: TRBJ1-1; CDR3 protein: CASSAGTGTEAFF; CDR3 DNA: TGTGCCAGCAGCGCCGGGACAGGTACTGAAGCTTTCTTT
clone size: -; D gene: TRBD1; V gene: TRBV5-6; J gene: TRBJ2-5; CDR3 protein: CASSRERQGGETQYF; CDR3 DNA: TGTGCCAGCAGCAGGGAGAGACAGGGCGGCGAGACCCAGTACTTC
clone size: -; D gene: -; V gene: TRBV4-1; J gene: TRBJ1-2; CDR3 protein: CASSYRQVDYGYTF; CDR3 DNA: TGCGCCAGCAGCTATAGGCAGGTGGACTATGGCTACACCTTC
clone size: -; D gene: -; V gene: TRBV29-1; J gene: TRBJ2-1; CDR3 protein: CSARGGRAGGAYNEQFF; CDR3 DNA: TGCAGCGCCCGTGGAGGCCGAGCGGGCGGGGCCTACAATGAGCAGTTCTTC
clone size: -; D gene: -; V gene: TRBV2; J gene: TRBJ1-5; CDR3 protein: CASSETGRNQPQHF; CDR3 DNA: TGTGCCAGCAGCGAGACAGGACGCAATCAGCCCCAGCATTTT
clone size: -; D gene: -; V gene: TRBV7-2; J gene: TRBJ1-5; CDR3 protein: CASSFEGVLNQPQHF; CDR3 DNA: TGTGCCAGCAGCTTTGAGGGAGTTCTCAATCAGCCCCAGCATTTT
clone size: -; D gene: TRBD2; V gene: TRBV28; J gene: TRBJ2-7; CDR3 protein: CASSFGTRIIEQYF; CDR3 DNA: TGTGCCAGCAGTTTTGGGACTAGAATTATCGAGCAGTACTTC